The entry below describes one TCR beta chain. It lacks a known antigen. There are no base qualities to consult, and no much larger clone falls within one base. This specimen belongs to a study of cytomegalovirus exposure and HLA in healthy donors (dated by TCRdb to the late 2010s). Broadly, across the study: An earlier analysis of about 560 of the donors reported under 300 Gb of sequence data and 95 million to 130 million unique TCR beta sequences obtained from about 180 million T cells. Roughly 300 gigabases of sequencing data and around 80 million unique TCR sequences made up an early release that covered several hundred HLA-typed donors. Of the roughly 390 genotyped donors, more than 75% were placed in the genetic ancestry cluster associated with self-reported Caucasian donors. The aim of the study was to test whether cataloging public T cell receptors could identify signatures of past pathogen exposure. The study profiled the T cell repertoires of more than 500 subjects by immunosequencing and related them to cytomegalovirus serostatus. A separate validation cohort of roughly 120 different subjects was used in addition to the 666-subject first cohort. The study combined high-throughput TCR immunosequencing, statistical association of individual TCRs with disease status, and machine learning to predict cytomegalovirus infection status. In a later analysis, previously published TCR beta repertoires from roughly 710 donors were re-analyzed and high-resolution HLA genotyping was added so that TCR occurrence patterns could be studied. Rather than drawing on any new phenotypic data, the later analysis identified candidate immune exposures from TCR beta sequences and the way those sequences occurred across donors. An earlier analysis of 587 of the donors applied high-throughput TCR beta sequencing to assess whether each TCR beta V gene segment acted as functional or pseudogenic. Donor age, sex, ethnicity and CMV serostatus were collected together with the repertoire data. In a later genetic analysis, genome-wide SNP genotypes for about 55% of the 666 donors were used, and that subset was treated as a discovery cohort. All discovery cohort repertoires had been generated on a single sequencing platform. Class I and class II HLA loci were covered by the typing at four-digit resolution. Typing coverage varied by locus: 629-630 donors for A, B, C, DRB1 and DQB1; roughly 520 for DQA1; about 600 for DPA1; 450 to 480 for DPB1. About 5 DR-DQ haplotypes were handled as single units for association and clustering, since linkage in the cohort was strong. On average, roughly 250,000 unique TCR beta nucleotide sequences were sequenced per donor among a few hundred genotyped donors of the cohort, with roughly 18% of those sequences being non-productive.

General study outcomes and caveats: A later genetic analysis reported fewer N-insertions in productive TCRs among donors in an Asian-associated ancestry cluster than the roughly 700-donor mean. This cohort had only TCR beta chains sequenced, and the lack of alpha or paired-chain data limited which features could be detected. HLA typing was unavailable for some donors at each locus, so association tests used only the typed subset. Immune exposure information for the cohort was limited to CMV serostatus. In a later analysis, TCR association rates were found to vary across HLA loci, with the most associated TCRs seen for DRB1 alleles and the fewest for HLA-C alleles. A further reported finding was that TCR beta sequences accurately predicted the HLA-A and HLA-B alleles for most subjects in the first cohort. Cytomegalovirus status was reported to be diagnosed by the classifier with high specificity and sensitivity in both the original and validation cohorts. When HLA alleles, especially DR and DQ, strongly co-occurred, attributing TCR associations to individual alleles was difficult. In vitro tests confirmed that three of the cytomegalovirus-associated TCR beta chains recognize cytomegalovirus antigens. Most TCR sequences were seen in very few donors, while some public TCRs were found in many individuals. Presence/absence analyses assumed roughly uniform sequencing depth across donors, an assumption that may not hold. A cluster of highly shared sequence variants was judged likely to be a technical artifact of the sequencing pipeline. A later analysis associated 17,000 or so TCR beta sequences with specific HLA alleles at a false discovery rate of 0.05. An earlier analysis of approximately 590 of the donors showed that most TCR beta V segments appeared in productive rearrangements either about 90% or about 30% of the time, which broadly matched IMGT annotations. According to a later analysis, parvovirus B19, influenza, CMV and Epstein-Barr virus appeared linked to several top co-occurrence clusters. In a later genetic analysis, a missense DCLRE1C variant was associated with V-gene and J-gene trimming of TCR beta chains, and the association was replicated in an independent cohort. Because the 87-base-pair reads could not distinguish some IMGT-functional V segments, including TRBV6-2 and TRBV6-3, those segments were excluded. In the study, 150 to 200 TCR beta chains were listed as associated with cytomegalovirus. A later analysis found that most CMV-associated TCR beta chains appeared HLA-restricted, with HLA associations seemingly driven largely by CMV exposure. Linkage disequilibrium might explain the correlated functional status among segregating V segments, but an unknown experimental factor could not be excluded. The earlier analysis of 450 to 700 of the donors excluded over 15 rarely observed V segments, including chromosome 9 orphons, because counts were too low. It was suggested by the authors that the approach could potentially be generalized to other disease states and immunological phenotypes. A later analysis found that HLA-associated TCR beta chains were more clonally expanded and had lower generation probabilities than equally common non-associated chains.

The cohort consisted of approximately 690 healthy bone marrow donors. Cohort members were all nominally healthy when sampled, although unrecorded immune exposures were likely present. The donor was CMV seropositive and belonged to the group of 250 to 300 seropositive cohort members. A peripheral blood sample was provided by each donor, and peripheral blood mononuclear cells were used for TCR beta sequencing. The Qiagen DNeasy Blood Extraction Kit was used to extract genomic DNA from the blood cell samples. Library preparation employed the immunoSEQ multiplex PCR assay. The multiplex PCR relied on a mix of 60 forward primers for TCR Vbeta segments and 13 reverse primers for TCR Jbeta segments. The CDR3 region of rearranged TCR beta genes was amplified from genomic DNA with a multiplex PCR assay. Amplified TCR beta libraries were sequenced as 87-base-pair reads on the Illumina HiSeq System. The published analysis was carried out like this. Across the 700 or so repertoires, a later analysis counted 75 million to 90 million unique TCR beta chains, approximately 12 million of which were shared by at least two donors. Raw reads were error-corrected and collapsed into unique sequences by a nearest-neighbor algorithm in which closely related sequences were merged to remove PCR and sequencing errors. Alignment of CDR3 sequences to IMGT reference sequences was used to assign V, D and J gene segments. For a sequence to be retained, a match of at least six nucleotides was required to both a V gene segment and a J gene segment. Rearrangements were called productive when the CDR3 lacked stop codons and stayed in frame with V and J; all others were non-productive. Following IMGT convention, CDR3 was defined as the stretch from the second conserved V-encoded cysteine to the conserved J-encoded phenylalanine. In an earlier analysis of around 570 of the donors, sequences lacking an unambiguous match to a single V gene segment were excluded. In an earlier analysis of a few hundred of the donors, V segments were called functional above 56.7% productive rearrangements and were called segregating when the between-donor standard deviation exceeded 5%. A statistical classification framework was developed to diagnose cytomegalovirus status using the catalog of TCR beta chain sequences. In a later analysis, TCR nucleotide sequences were compared against IMGT/GENE-DB human TR gene sequences so that V and J genes could be assigned. In a later analysis, CDR3 sequences and most-parsimonious VDJ recombination scenarios were assigned using the TCRdist pipeline. In a later analysis, every TCR beta chain was defined by the combination of its CDR3 amino acid sequence and its V-gene family, and reads without a unique V-gene family were dropped. As a way to deal with suspected cross-contamination and a sequencing artifact, a later analysis dropped nearly 600 nucleotide sequences that were highly shared and had low generation probability. In a later analysis, a clonal expansion index was calculated for each public chain from normalized within-repertoire ranks of inferred template counts. Generation probabilities in a later analysis came from a VDJ recombination model fitted to out-of-frame rearrangements, and those results were checked against IGoR. Hypergeometric tests were used in a later analysis to score TCR-TCR, TCR-HLA and TCR-CMV co-occurrence, with a repertoire-size bias correction applied to the TCR pairs. To estimate false discovery rates, a later analysis permuted the HLA or CMV assignments 20 times. In a later analysis, co-occurring TCRs were grouped using DBSCAN, and TCRdist sequence similarity was added for clustering within HLA-allele-positive subsets. Repertoires with fewer than 30,000 or more than 120,000 public chains, plus five repertoires with anomalous nucleotide sharing, were excluded from co-occurrence clustering. TCRdb took this table from immuneACCESS and kept in-frame rearrangements with V and J called. Such tables lack part of the clones; where checked against another copy, unresolved V genes explain under half of the gap, and the rest is unexplained. Clone size and V and J calls were adopted from that table, with D and trimming inferred from the DNA. This sample comprises around 200,000 clones, roughly 76% of them detected only once. The ten biggest clones cover 6.3% of the sample.

V loses 3 bases, J loses 4 bases, and the germline ends lie 14 bases apart. The germline V gene provides CDR1 SGHRS and CDR2 YFSETQ. The CDR3, cysteine through phenylalanine, is 15 amino acids long. The DNA shown is the 45-base CDR3, in frame from base 1. The sequenced sample consisted of PBMCs. In this chain, TRBV5-1 is recombined with TRBJ1-5; tentative D gene TRBD1, with 5 bases matching. The origin of this receptor is a man in his forties in good health and CMV-seropositive. The nucleotide sequence is TGCGCCAGCAGCTCCTTCGGCACAGGTAATCAGCCCCAGCATTTT. Its protein is CASSSFGTGNQPQHF.